The T cell receptor (beta chain) described here comes from a study of human T cells and chemical hapten exposure. Germline values: CDR1 ENHRY, CDR2 SYGVKD. This CDR3 is 14 amino acids long. V was clipped by 5 bases and J by 8 bases, with 16 bases between them. TCRdb reprocessed the RACE reads via MiXCR and lists one record per CDR3 protein. Of 250,000 or so distinct CDR3 sequences in the sample, approximately 8.6% are singletons; the top ten hold 2.3%. Time point meaning: pre-sensitization, week 0. The treatment: therapeutic diphenylcyclopropenone sensitization with weekly scalp DPC. The receptor was derived from a woman in her 40s with alopecia areata. Some clones in this sample may be carry-over from other donors' samples. The chain carries TRBV10-3 and TRBJ2-4, with D perhaps matching TRBD1 (6 bases). The specimen comprised whole blood, sampled in connection with sensitization to the hapten diphenylcyclopropenone (DPC). The CDR3: CAISLTGLTDIQYF. DNA for the CDR3: TGTGCCATCAGTCTGACAGGTTTAACGGACATTCAGTACTTC.